These 28 T cell receptor beta chains were sequenced from one sample in a study of T cells in Graves' hyperthyroidism and ophthalmopathy. From RNA transcripts, TCR beta CDR3 regions were amplified. HTBI primers were used for first-round RT-PCR of the TCR CDR3. TCRdb re-called the multiplex PCR reads through MiXCR, storing one row per CDR3 protein. Of around 300,000 distinct CDR3 sequences in the sample, roughly 22% were seen once. The sample taken for sequencing was blood. The receptors come from a man younger than 45 with Graves' ophthalmopathy.

This clonotype was seen more than once but under ten times. The genes are TRBV4-2 and TRBJ2-3, with no clear D. The CDR3 totals 18 residues. Germline V gives CDR1 LGHNA, CDR2 YNFKEQ. V shed 1 base and J shed 2 bases, with 19 bases lying between them. CDR3 in amino acids: CASSQGGGVGTLTDTQYF. The CDR3 nucleotides are TGTGCCAGCAGCCAAGGGGGTGGGGTGGGAACACTCACAGATACGCAGTATTTT.

This sequence joins TRBV5-1 and TRBJ2-5, with TRBD1 matching 7 bases. V lost 1 base and J lost 5; bases outside the gene matches: 8. The CDR3 covers 15 residues. Germline assignment: CDR1 SGHRS and CDR2 YFSETQ. The CDR3 DNA sequence: TGCGCCAGCAGCTTGTTTGACAGGGATGGGGAGACCCAGTACTTC. It specifies CASSLFDRDGETQYF.

This chain links TRBV20-1 with TRBJ2-3; 13 bases agree with TRBD2. Germline-derived CDR1 and CDR2 are DFQATT and SNEGSKA (reference sequence). Trimming removed 7 bases from V and 7 bases from J; junction bases left unmatched: 8. This CDR3 has 14 amino acids. The CDR3 loop is CSVRTSGSVYTQYF. As DNA, the CDR3 is TGCAGTGTAAGGACTAGCGGGAGTGTGTATACGCAGTATTTT.

This clonotype was observed a handful of times. The CDR3 region has the DNA TGTGCCAGCTCCGACGGGCCACTAAAAGAGACCCAGTACTTC. It codes for CASSDGPLKETQYF. This sequence joins TRBV6-1 and TRBJ2-5, with no clear D. Trimming took 8 bases from V and 3 from J, leaving 16 bases between them. CDR3 length: 14 residues. Germline-derived CDR1 and CDR2 are MNHNS and SASEGT.

This CDR3 is CSVEGDGFAGYTF. CDR3 coding DNA: TGCAGCGTTGAGGGCGACGGATTTGCTGGCTACACCTTC. The chain has TRBV29-1 and TRBJ1-2, with D unclear. Trimming pared 3 bases from V and 7 bases from J, leaving 15 bases between. The length of the CDR3 is 13 residues. Germline values: CDR1 SQVTM, CDR2 ANQGSEA.

This clonotype has just a few counts. This chain joins TRBV27 and TRBJ2-3; TRBD2 agrees at 9 bases. With V trimmed by 4 bases and J by 7 bases, 9 bases remained unmatched. Germline-derived CDR1 and CDR2 are MNHEY and SMNVEV (reference sequence). The CDR3 runs to 15 residues. In DNA, the CDR3 is TGTGCCAGCAGTTGGCGGGAGGGCCGAGGATATACGCAGTATTTT. This codes for CASSWREGRGYTQYF.

For this clonotype: This sequence may be a read error, since a much larger clone differs from it by one base. J is TRBJ1-4 and V is TRBV6-1, with 7 bases matching TRBD1. V trimming: 4 bases; J trimming: 7 bases; junction bases outside the gene matches: 3. CDR1 and CDR2 (germline): MNHNS, SASEGT. This CDR3 is built from 13 residues. The CDR3 DNA follows: TGTGCCAGCAGTGCAAGGGGGCCTGAAAAACTGTTTTTT. It codes for CASSARGPEKLFF.

This clonotype has at least ten counts. This chain links TRBV20-1 with TRBJ2-7, with TRBD2 as a possible D gene (6 bases). V was shortened by 5 bases and J by 6 bases, with 17 bases between the two germline ends. The CDR3 has 13 amino acids. Germline CDR1 is DFQATT and CDR2 is SNEGSKA (reference sequence). Written as DNA, the CDR3 is TGCAGTGCTGGGGACTTAGAAGGCTCCGAGCAGTACTTC. As protein: CSAGDLEGSEQYF.

This clonotype has a count of ten or more. The chain links TRBV28 to TRBJ2-7; D is tentatively TRBD1 or TRBD2 (5 bases each). Trimming took off 2 bases at V and 7 bases at J, with 9 bases between the two ends. The CDR3 runs to 12 residues. The germline CDR1 and CDR2 sequences are MDHEN and SYDVKM. CDR3 DNA: TGTGCCAGCAGTTTAGGGGGAGAGGAGCAGTACTTC. The encoded protein is CASSLGGEEQYF.

This clonotype was seen ten or more times. The rearrangement uses TRBV5-6 and TRBJ2-3, with 11 bases aligning to TRBD2. Looked up from germline, CDR1 is SGHDT and CDR2 is YYEEEE. V shed 3 bases, J shed 4 bases, and the junction held 4 bases outside the gene matches. CDR3 length: 15 amino acids. CDR3 sequence reads: CASSSLAGGADTQYF. As DNA, the CDR3 is TGTGCCAGCAGCTCCCTAGCGGGAGGAGCAGATACGCAGTATTTT. The full variable domain, in which reference TRBV5-6 and TRBJ2-3 provide the parts outside the CDR3, is DAGVTQSPTHLIKTRGQQVTLRCSPKSGHDTVSWYQQALGQGPQFIFQYYEEEERQRGNFPDRFSGHQFPNYSSELNVNALLLGDSALYLCASSSLAGGADTQYFGPGTRLTVL.

This clonotype appeared many times. The chain uses TRBV6-6 and TRBJ1-1, with no clear D. Germline CDR1 and CDR2: MNHNY and SVGAGI (reference sequence). Trimming left V 1 base short and J 1 base short, with 7 bases between. The CDR3 totals 14 residues. CDR3: CASSYLVENTEAFF. The CDR3 DNA reads as TGTGCCAGCAGTTACTTGGTGGAGAACACTGAAGCTTTCTTT.

The sample holds a few counts of this clonotype. The chain couples TRBV19 to TRBJ1-4; D remains unclear. Between the trimmed V and J ends, which lost 2 bases and 8 bases, there was a span of 12 bases. Germline values: CDR1 LNHDA, CDR2 SQIVND (reference sequence). This CDR3 is 14 amino acids long. The CDR3 region is CASSIPQPREKLFF. Here the CDR3 DNA reads TGTGCCAGTAGTATACCGCAGCCGCGGGAAAAACTGTTTTTT.

This clonotype was recorded many times. The V and J genes are TRBV24-1 and TRBJ2-5; 9 positions match TRBD2. The CDR3 length is 14 residues. Per the germline V gene, CDR1 is KGHDR and CDR2 is SFDVKD. The V segment lost 5 bases and the J segment 5 bases; nucleotides outside the gene matches: 5. The CDR3 DNA is TGTGCCACCAGTGGCAGCGGGAGGTTGGAGACCCAGTACTTC. This sequence encodes CATSGSGRLETQYF.

The chain recombines TRBV3-1 with TRBJ2-1, with 14 bases fitting TRBD2. The germline V gene has CDR1 LGHDT and CDR2 YNNKEL (reference sequence). The trim removed 6 bases at V and 8 bases at J, leaving 6 bases unmatched. CDR3 length: 15 amino acids. The CDR3 is CASRRGLAGAHEQFF. CDR3 bases: TGTGCCAGCAGACGGGGACTAGCGGGAGCCCATGAGCAGTTCTTC.

This clonotype was found a few times. The chain is built from TRBV5-1 and TRBJ2-7, with D possibly being TRBD1 (6 bases). Germline V gene data show CDR1 as SGHRS and CDR2 as YFSETQ. V lost 4 bases, J lost 0 bases, and 14 bases lay in between. The CDR3 is made up of 15 amino acids. In DNA form, the CDR3 reads TGCGCCAGCAGCAACAGGGTTTCTAACTCCTACGAGCAGTACTTC. Protein sequence: CASSNRVSNSYEQYF.

This clonotype was seen many times. The V and J genes are TRBV7-8 and TRBJ2-3; tentatively, D is TRBD1 or TRBD2 (6 bases each). Germline V gene data show CDR1 as SGHVS and CDR2 as FQNEAQ. V lost 5 bases, J lost 0 bases, and 12 bases lay in between. The CDR3 consists of 15 residues. The CDR3 loop is CASSPRGVSTDTQYF. The CDR3 DNA sequence: TGTGCCAGCAGCCCAAGGGGGGTAAGCACAGATACGCAGTATTTT.

This clonotype was seen only a few times. This chain links TRBV2 with TRBJ2-2, with TRBD2 matching over 12 bases. Germline CDR1 and CDR2: SNHLY and FYNNEI. V dropped 8 bases and J dropped 1; count of bases not matched to a gene: 5. The CDR3 totals 16 residues. The CDR3 loop reads CASRTSGMRNTGELFF. The CDR3, as DNA: TGTGCCAGCCGGACTAGCGGGATGAGGAACACCGGGGAGCTGTTTTTT.

In its sample, this clonotype was seen a few times. The chain couples TRBV6-1 to TRBJ1-1; weak D call: TRBD1 (6 bases). Trimming stripped 3 bases from V and 3 bases from J, with 17 bases between. The CDR3 loop spans 16 amino acids. Looked up from germline, CDR1 is MNHNS and CDR2 is SASEGT. The CDR3 bases are TGTGCCAGCAGTGACAGGGGAAAAGGGTCGCACACTGAAGCTTTCTTT. This translates into CASSDRGKGSHTEAFF.

This clonotype showed up just a few times. The chain links TRBV6-6 to TRBJ2-5; the D gene could be TRBD1 or TRBD2 (6 bases each). V was clipped by 0 bases and J by 1 base, with 15 bases between them. Germline V gene data show CDR1 as MNHNY and CDR2 as SVGAGI (reference sequence). This CDR3 region has 17 residues. CDR3: CASSYSLGGGLQETQYF. CDR3 in DNA: TGTGCCAGCAGTTACTCGCTTGGAGGGGGACTCCAAGAGACCCAGTACTTC.

In this sample, this clonotype turned up a few times. The chain recombines TRBV28 with TRBJ1-1; D is undetermined. CDR3 length: 15 residues. The germline CDR1 and CDR2 sequences are MDHEN and SYDVKM. V was trimmed by 3 bases and J by 1 base, leaving 12 bases between them. The CDR3 region is CASSLLYGKNTEAFF. CDR3 nucleotides: TGTGCCAGCAGTTTGCTATACGGAAAGAACACTGAAGCTTTCTTT.

At least ten counts were recorded for this clonotype. The chain carries TRBV28 and TRBJ1-2, with D possibly matching TRBD1 (5 bases). V lost 7 bases to trimming and J lost 7 bases, with 25 bases between them. Germline V gene lookup returns CDR1 MDHEN and CDR2 SYDVKM. The CDR3 runs to 16 residues. In nucleotides, the CDR3 is TGTGCCAGCACCCCCGGTGGCAGGGTAGAGCTCGGTGGCTACACCTTC. This sequence encodes CASTPGGRVELGGYTF.

The V call is TRBV19, the J call TRBJ2-7, with a weak D call TRBD2 (5 bases). The germline V and J ends were trimmed by 3 bases and 6 bases, with 12 bases remaining between them. Looked up from germline, CDR1 is LNHDA and CDR2 is SQIVND (reference sequence). This CDR3 contains 13 residues. CDR3 DNA sequence: TGTGCCAGTAGTATCCTAGCTTCGGGCGAGCAGTACTTC. It is translated as CASSILASGEQYF.

The chain joins TRBV29-1 to TRBJ2-3; D gene unclear. V lost 4 bases and J 2 bases, leaving 16 bases between the germline ends. Germline CDR1 SQVTM, CDR2 ANQGSEA. This CDR3 contains 15 residues. CDR3 in amino acids: CSVVVQKVFTDTQYF. Here the CDR3 DNA reads TGCAGCGTTGTAGTACAGAAGGTCTTCACAGATACGCAGTATTTT.

This clonotype was picked up many times. This chain uses TRBV20-1 with TRBJ2-5, with D unclear. Germline loops: CDR1 DFQATT, CDR2 SNEGSKA (reference sequence). The CDR3 sequence is 12 residues long. V was clipped by 1 base and J by 5 bases, with 8 bases between them. CDR3 sequence reads: CSARAGFETQYF. DNA for the CDR3: TGCAGTGCTAGAGCGGGTTTCGAGACCCAGTACTTC.

This clonotype was observed many times. The V and J genes are TRBV5-1 and TRBJ2-7; 9 positions agree with TRBD2. The trim removed 3 bases at V and 4 bases at J, leaving 11 bases unmatched. Germline V gene lookup returns CDR1 SGHRS and CDR2 YFSETQ. There are 16 residues in the CDR3. The CDR3 protein is CASSSSLAGVGYEQYF. The CDR3 region has the DNA TGCGCCAGCAGCTCCAGCTTAGCGGGAGTCGGGTACGAGCAGTACTTC.

In its sample, this clonotype was seen many times. The chain couples TRBV11-2 to TRBJ2-2, with 8 bases aligning to TRBD2. The CDR3 totals 15 residues. The V segment lost 2 bases and the J segment 5 bases; nucleotides outside the gene matches: 4. CDR1 SGHAT and CDR2 FQNNGV come from the germline V gene. CDR3 sequence reads: CASSLNGRETGELFF. In nucleotides, the CDR3 is TGTGCCAGCAGCTTAAACGGGAGGGAAACCGGGGAGCTGTTTTTT.

In nucleotides, the CDR3 is TGTGCCTGGACCAGGACAGTTTCCTACGAGCAGTACTTC. Residues: CAWTRTVSYEQYF. The V call is TRBV30, the J call TRBJ2-7, with a tentative D call TRBD1 (6 bases). This CDR3 is built from 13 residues. V was pared by 4 bases and J by 1 base, with 11 bases between. The germline V gene has CDR1 GTSNPN and CDR2 SVGIG (reference sequence).

For the CDR3, the DNA is TGTGCCAGCAGTCCTGGGACAGGGGGTAGTAATCAGCCCCAGCATTTT. Translation gives CASSPGTGGSNQPQHF. V is TRBV28 and J is TRBJ1-5, with TRBD1 identical over 11 bases. V shed 5 bases and J 4 bases; nucleotides not matched to a gene: 7. Germline lookup yields CDR1 MDHEN and CDR2 SYDVKM. The CDR3 is made up of 16 amino acids.